The clone carrying this T cell receptor beta chain was counted only a few times. Other DNA sequences within the sample encode an identical CDR3. This sample's time point: pre-treatment sample, taken before nivolumab and TIL therapy. The ends were cut back, 3 bases at V and 4 bases at J, with 8 bases in the middle. Germline V gives CDR1 SGHRS, CDR2 YFSETQ. This CDR3 comprises 12 residues. The sample comes from a study of TIL therapy for anti-PD-1-resistant metastatic lung cancer. Study at large: Most patients had lung adenocarcinoma.

The libraries were made with immunoSEQ v3. TCRdb's table, derived via immunoSEQ multiplex PCR, lists solely in-frame clones and lacks some. This table has more than 50,000 clones, about nine tenths appearing once. The rearrangement joins TRBV5-1 to TRBJ2-7, with D tentatively TRBD1 (6 bases). The sequence was obtained from a person aged 25 to 85 with non-small cell lung cancer. This sample comprised blood, obtained at baseline. CDR3 residues: CASSSDSYEQYF. CDR3 DNA sequence: TGCGCCAGCAGCTCGGACAGTTACGAGCAGTACTTC.